This TCR beta chain was recovered during a study of blood T cells in healthy people across ages. Findings of the study overall: Both naive CD4+ cell counts and diversity were greater in long-lived donors than in aged donors.

CDR1 is SGHRS, CDR2 YFSETQ, per germline. Losses at the gene ends were 2 bases for V and 4 bases for J; bases not matched to a gene: 10. The CDR3 covers 17 residues. Note on this clonotype: What it recognizes is unknown.

Researchers report isolating at least 6 million PBMCs per sample. Together with a sample-barcoded 5' primer, a J-beta primer mix was included in a second PCR lasting roughly 6 to 12 cycles. Carrying 12 random nucleotides, a template-switch adaptor labeled each individual cDNA molecule. Sequencing recovered at least 2.5 million CDR3-containing paired-end reads from each sample. Via MiXCR, TCRdb re-called the 5' RACE reads, giving one row per CDR3 protein. The table records 700,000 to 850,000 distinct CDR3 sequences, about 37% of them present only once. The origin of this receptor is a man between 18 and 29 years old in good health. Specimen: blood. The chain combines TRBV5-1 with TRBJ1-4, with TRBD1 matching 8 bases. Here the CDR3 reads CASSFDRGRPFNEKLFF. The CDR3 coding sequence is TGCGCCAGCAGCTTCGACAGGGGACGACCCTTTAATGAAAAACTGTTTTTT.